The 18 T cell receptor beta chains below were found in one sample sequenced in a study of regulatory T cells in long-lasting Graves disease (dated by TCRdb to the early 2020s). This specimen's time point label, per the study, means: persistent/refractory GD, antithyroid drugs over 5 years with positive TRAb. For both TCR sequencing and RNA sequencing, RNA was extracted from PBMCs using TRIzol. The receptor library was made with multiplex PCR. This sample was sequenced with an Illumina HiSeq 4000. CDR3 regions were amplified by Arm-PCR with iRepertoire HTBI primers to construct TCR beta libraries. TCRdb trimmed public reads at Q25 via fastp, called clones via MiXCR and kept in-frame beta chains. CDR3 protein sequences are deduplicated, and each keeps its most common genes and DNA. This sample gives about half a million distinct CDR3 sequences in total; approximately 23% of them show up just once. The ten largest clones capture about an eighth of the sample.

The source was peripheral blood mononuclear cells (PBMCs), collected when the disease was refractory, from a patient treated with antithyroid drugs. All receptors come from a female donor with Graves disease.

Ten or more counts support this clonotype. The chain is built from TRBV7-3 and TRBJ2-7; D possibly corresponds to TRBD1 (6 bases). CDR3 length: 15 amino acids. V was cut by 6 bases and J by 7 bases, with 22 bases left in between. The V gene's germline CDR1 is SGHTA and CDR2 FQGTGA. The CDR3 protein is CASSSLIGTFTEQYF. CDR3 bases: TGTGCCAGCAGTAGCTTAATCGGGACATTTACTGAGCAGTACTTC.

This clonotype was picked up a small number of times. A much larger clone lies one base from this, so it may be a read error. The rearrangement links TRBV7-3 to TRBJ2-2, with 7 bases matching TRBD1. The CDR3 runs 15 residues. Per the germline V gene, CDR1 is SGHTA and CDR2 is FQGTGA. V shed 4 bases and J 1 base; nucleotides not matched to a gene: 3. The CDR3: CASSSGTVNTGELFF. For the CDR3, the DNA is TGTGCCAGCAGCTCCGGGACAGTGAACACCGGGGAGCTGTTTTTT.

This clonotype turned up a few times. This chain uses TRBV27 with TRBJ2-7; tentatively, D is TRBD1 (5 bases). Trimming stripped 1 base from V and 2 bases from J, with 15 bases between. Germline V lookup: CDR1 MNHEY, CDR2 SMNVEV (reference sequence). The CDR3 covers 16 residues. The CDR3 DNA reads TGTGCCAGCAGTTTATTTCCAGGGCCCCCCACCTACGAGCAGTACTTC. This codes for CASSLFPGPPTYEQYF.

The chain carries TRBV19 and TRBJ1-2, with TRBD1 matching over 9 bases. Germline V gene data show CDR1 as LNHDA and CDR2 as SQIVND (reference sequence). V shed 3 bases and J 7 bases; nucleotides not matched to a gene: 12. CDR3 length: 16 residues. DNA of the CDR3: TGTGCCAGTAGTATCTCCGGGACAGGGAGTAGGAGTGGCTACACCTTC. Amino acid sequence: CASSISGTGSRSGYTF.

This clonotype was found a few times. The chain combines TRBV2 with TRBJ2-2; tentatively, D is TRBD2 (6 bases). V was clipped by 5 bases and J by 1 base, with 11 bases between them. Germline CDR1 and CDR2: SNHLY and FYNNEI. This CDR3 contains 15 residues. The CDR3 loop reads CASSPEGLNTGELFF. The CDR3 DNA reads TGTGCCAGCAGTCCCGAGGGACTGAACACCGGGGAGCTGTTTTTT.

V and J are TRBV11-3 and TRBJ2-1; 10 bases map to TRBD2. Germline CDR1 reads SGHNT; CDR2 reads YENEEA. V shed 5 bases, J shed 3 bases, and the junction held 7 bases outside the gene matches. The CDR3 consists of 16 residues. The CDR3 reads CASSQFSSGSYNEQFF. The DNA for the CDR3 is TGTGCCAGCAGCCAGTTCTCTAGCGGGAGCTACAATGAGCAGTTCTTC. The full variable domain, its missing parts supplied by reference TRBV11-3 and TRBJ2-1, is EAGVVQSPRYKIIEKKQPVAFWCNPISGHNTLYWYLQNLGQGPELLIRYENEEAVDDSQLPKDRFSAERLKGVDSTLKIQPAELGDSAVYLCASSQFSSGSYNEQFFGPGTRLTVL.

This clonotype was seen many times. The chain recombines TRBV12-3 or TRBV12-4 with TRBJ2-5; a possible D gene is TRBD1 (6 bases). This CDR3 comprises 12 residues. V lost 8 bases to trimming and J lost 2 bases, with 9 bases between them. CDR3 loop: CASARGQETQYF. CDR3 nucleotides: TGTGCCAGCGCCAGGGGTCAAGAGACCCAGTACTTC.

This rearrangement joins TRBV27 to TRBJ2-7, with D possibly being TRBD1 or TRBD2 (6 bases each). V dropped 6 bases and J dropped 4 bases, with 19 bases sitting between them. The CDR3 sequence is 15 residues long. CDR1 and CDR2 from the germline V gene are MNHEY and SMNVEV (reference sequence). This CDR3 is CASRPGADRRYEQYF. Here the CDR3 DNA reads TGTGCCAGCAGGCCGGGGGCAGACAGACGATACGAGCAGTACTTC.

This clonotype was recorded at least ten times. The chain recombines TRBV11-2 with TRBJ2-2; 9 nucleotides match TRBD2. This CDR3 comprises 17 residues. Losses at the gene ends were 5 bases for V and 8 bases for J; bases not matched to a gene: 15. Germline V lookup: CDR1 SGHAT, CDR2 FQNNGV. CDR3 in DNA: TGTGCCAGCAGCAACGGCCGGGGAGCGGGAGGAGGAGGGGAGCTGTTTTTT. Translation gives CASSNGRGAGGGGELFF.

The V gene is TRBV6-1, the J gene TRBJ1-1; 9 bases map to TRBD1. Germline V lookup: CDR1 MNHNS, CDR2 SASEGT. The ends lost 6 bases at V and 5 bases at J; junction bases unmatched: 7. The CDR3 is 14 residues long. The CDR3 nucleotides are TGTGCCAGCAGGGAGACAGGGGGGGAGACTGAAGCTTTCTTT. Encoded protein: CASRETGGETEAFF.

There are many counts of this clonotype. The chain has TRBV20-1 and TRBJ2-5, with 12 bases identical to TRBD2. V trimming: 5 bases; J trimming: 2 bases; junction bases outside the gene matches: 3. This CDR3 spans 14 amino acids. Germline CDR1 is DFQATT and CDR2 is SNEGSKA (reference sequence). The CDR3 sequence: CSAELAGGQETQYF. The CDR3 DNA follows: TGCAGTGCTGAACTAGCGGGAGGACAAGAGACCCAGTACTTC.

This clonotype was counted a few times. J is TRBJ1-4 and V is TRBV6-2 or TRBV6-3, with a tentative D call TRBD1 (6 bases). The CDR3 has 18 amino acids. Germline V CDR1 and CDR2: MNHEY, SVGEGT. Trimming cost V 3 bases and J 2 bases, with 19 bases left between them. Here the CDR3 reads CASSYAGGGPSTNEKLFF. The CDR3 coding sequence is TGTGCCAGCAGTTATGCGGGGGGCGGACCTTCGACTAATGAAAAACTGTTTTTT.

This clonotype was detected many times. This chain connects TRBV20-1 to TRBJ1-2, with D maybe TRBD1 (6 bases). CDR1 is DFQATT and CDR2 is SNEGSKA in the germline V gene (reference sequence). V lost 6 bases, J lost 14 bases, and 19 bases lay in between. This CDR3 contains 11 residues. The CDR3 coding sequence is TGCAGTGCCAATGCCCCGGGACATCAAACCTTC. It translates to CSANAPGHQTF.

This clonotype was detected many times. The chain couples TRBV11-2 to TRBJ2-5; a possible D gene is TRBD2 (6 bases). Germline CDR1 and CDR2: SGHAT and FQNNGV. The CDR3 extends over 14 amino acids. Trimming pared 5 bases from V and 5 bases from J, leaving 15 bases between. The CDR3 spells CASSGAGRWETQYF. CDR3 bases: TGTGCCAGCAGCGGAGCGGGCCGTTGGGAGACCCAGTACTTC.

This clonotype was counted between two and nine times. The rearrangement links TRBV25-1 to TRBJ2-7; 7 nucleotides agree with TRBD1. CDR1 MGHDK and CDR2 SYGVNS come from the germline V gene. The trim removed 4 bases at V and 5 bases at J, leaving 17 bases unmatched. The CDR3 spans 17 residues. CDR3: CASSASLGTAWVHEQYF. CDR3 in DNA: TGTGCCAGCAGTGCAAGCCTCGGGACAGCGTGGGTCCACGAGCAGTACTTC.

Many counts were recorded for this clonotype. Only one base separates this from a far larger clonotype, so it likely reflects a read error. V gene TRBV6-1 combines with J gene TRBJ1-2, with 9 nucleotides matching TRBD1. J lost 3 bases, V lost 6 bases, and 5 bases had no gene match. Germline CDR1 and CDR2: MNHNS and SASEGT. This CDR3 spans 14 amino acids. The CDR3 nucleotides are TGTGCCAGCAGCCCCGGGACAGGGTACTATGGCTACACCTTC. It translates to CASSPGTGYYGYTF.

Ten or more counts support this clonotype. V gene TRBV6-2 or TRBV6-3 combines with J gene TRBJ1-5; 8 nucleotides agree with TRBD1. The CDR3 has 19 amino acids. V shed 0 bases and J 0 bases; nucleotides not matched to a gene: 10. Germline V gene lookup returns CDR1 MNHEY and CDR2 SVGEGT. CDR3 in amino acids: CASSYSLQFGTGSNQPQHF. The CDR3 bases are TGTGCCAGCAGTTACTCCCTTCAATTCGGGACAGGTAGCAATCAGCCCCAGCATTTT.

In this sample, this clonotype turned up a few times. V and J are TRBV15 and TRBJ1-1; tentative D call: TRBD1 (6 bases). The ends were cut back, 3 bases at V and 7 bases at J, with 15 bases in the middle. CDR3 length: 14 amino acids. CDR1 and CDR2 from the germline V gene are LNHNV and YYDKDF (reference sequence). CDR3 in amino acids: CATSSAGAGDEAFF. The DNA of the CDR3 is TGTGCCACCAGCAGCGCGGGGGCAGGAGATGAAGCTTTCTTT.